This is a list of T cell receptor beta chains from one sample in a study of blood T cell repertoires in COVID-19. The table came from immunoSEQ multiplex PCR; TCRdb's copy has only in-frame clones and leaves some out. The sample yields about 320,000 clones, roughly 87% seen once. The sample comprised PBMCs or T cells enriched from blood (not recorded which). These receptors originate from a woman under 30 who had recovered from COVID-19. CDR3s include the opening cysteine and the closing phenylalanine or tryptophan. The D gene is left open where the match is weak. Clone size is given for some rows only: seen once, a few or many times, or a class if the clone is expanded.

j_call,d_call,clone_size,v_call,cdr3_nt,cdr3_aa
TRBJ1-4,TRBD1,.,TRBV18,TGTGCCAGCTCACCCCGGGACAGGGACGGTGAAAAACTGTTTTTT,CASSPRDRDGEKLFF
TRBJ2-2,TRBD1,.,TRBV24-1,TGTGCCACCAGTGAGCCAGGGGGCAACACCGGGGAGCTGTTTTTT,CATSEPGGNTGELFF
TRBJ1-1,TRBD1,once,TRBV18,TGTGCCAGCTCACCACGACAGGGGTTCAATGAAGCTTTCTTT,CASSPRQGFNEAFF
TRBJ1-2,TRBD1,once,TRBV30,TGTGCCTGGAGATTGAGGAGGGGGCATGACTATGGCTACACCTTC,CAWRLRRGHDYGYTF
TRBJ1-1,.,.,TRBV30,TGTGCCTGGAGTGTAGGAAGACTTATGAACACTGAAGCTTTCTTT,CAWSVGRLMNTEAFF
TRBJ1-2,.,.,TRBV13,TGTGCCAGCAGACAGGACATTCGCTATGGCTACACCTTC,CASRQDIRYGYTF
TRBJ1-2,.,.,TRBV12-3/TRBV12-4,TGTGCCAGCAAAGGAGGGGAGTATGGCTACACCTTC,CASKGGEYGYTF
TRBJ1-4,TRBD1,.,TRBV7-6,TGTGCCAGCAGGAAACAGGGGGCGATCAATGAAAAACTGTTTTTT,CASRKQGAINEKLFF
TRBJ2-7,.,.,TRBV5-6,TGTGCCAGCAGCTTGTACCAGGGCGCGCAGTACTTC,CASSLYQGAQYF
TRBJ1-1,.,.,TRBV19,TGTGCCAGTAGTGTTGCGGTCGACACTGAAGCTTTCTTT,CASSVAVDTEAFF
TRBJ2-1,.,.,TRBV4-2,TGTGCCAGCAGCCAAGTGTTGCCGGGTGGTGAGCAGTTCTTC,CASSQVLPGGEQFF
TRBJ1-2,.,.,TRBV28,TGTGCCAGCAGTTTCTACAGGGTTCATGGCTACACCTTC,CASSFYRVHGYTF
TRBJ1-1,.,.,TRBV5-8,TGTGCCAGCAGCCGGGACTGGGGGAGCGGAGCTTTCTTT,CASSRDWGSGAFF
TRBJ2-4,.,.,TRBV2,TGTGCCAGCAGTGGGACCCGGGAGCCCAAAAACATTCAGTACTTC,CASSGTREPKNIQYF
TRBJ1-4,.,.,TRBV7-2,TGTGCCAGCAGCCCGGGACATAGTGAAAAACTGTTTTTT,CASSPGHSEKLFF
TRBJ2-7,TRBD2,.,TRBV9,TGTGCCAGCAGCCCAGGGACTAGCGGGTACCTCTCCTACGAGCAGTACTTC,CASSPGTSGYLSYEQYF
TRBJ1-1,.,.,TRBV13,TGTGCCAGCAGCTTAGGTCGAGCTTTCTTT,CASSLGRAFF
TRBJ2-1,.,.,TRBV29-1,TGCAGCGGTCTGGTCGGGTACCACAATGAGCAGTTCTTC,CSGLVGYHNEQFF
TRBJ1-4,.,.,TRBV25-1,TGTGCCAGCAGTGAGTCCCAGACTAATGAAAAACTGTTTTTT,CASSESQTNEKLFF
TRBJ2-5,.,.,TRBV28,TGTGCCAGCAGTTTAATTCAAGCGTGGGAAGAGACCCAGTACTTC,CASSLIQAWEETQYF
TRBJ1-4,.,.,TRBV7-7,TGTGCCAGCAGCTCGACGTTCGGAAGGGGTGAAAAACTGTTTTTT,CASSSTFGRGEKLFF
TRBJ2-7,TRBD1,.,TRBV28,TGTGCCAGCAGCTCCACAGGGACAGGGGGCGGATACGAGCAGTACTTC,CASSSTGTGGGYEQYF
TRBJ2-2,TRBD1,.,TRBV7-9,TGTGCCAGCAGCCAAATCATAGGGGGCCAGAGAAACACCGGGGAGCTGTTTTTT,CASSQIIGGQRNTGELFF
TRBJ1-6,TRBD1,.,TRBV2,TGTGCCAGCAGTGAGGGACAGGGTCGGGGATCACCCCTCCACTTT,CASSEGQGRGSPLHF
TRBJ1-2,TRBD1,.,TRBV7-9,TGTGCCAGCAGCAGACAGGGGGCGAACTATGGCTACACCTTC,CASSRQGANYGYTF
TRBJ2-3,TRBD2,.,TRBV5-6,TGTGCCAGCAGCTTGTTGGCCAGCAGTAGCGGGGAGACAGATACGCAGTATTTT,CASSLLASSSGETDTQYF
TRBJ2-3,.,.,TRBV7-9,TGTGCCAGCAGCCCCGTGGGTAGCGGACGCACAGATACGCAGTATTTT,CASSPVGSGRTDTQYF
TRBJ1-2,TRBD1,.,TRBV6-1,TGTGCCAGCAGTGAAATCTCGTGGGACAGGGATCATGGCTACACCTTC,CASSEISWDRDHGYTF
TRBJ1-6,.,.,TRBV5-1,TGCGCCAGCAGTTATGGGACTGCCCTTTCACCCCTCCACTTT,CASSYGTALSPLHF
TRBJ2-1,TRBD2,.,TRBV3-1/TRBV3-2,TGTGCCAGCAGCCAAGATTGGGCTAGCGGGGGGGCAGGAAACAATGAGCAGTTCTTC,CASSQDWASGGAGNNEQFF
TRBJ2-7,TRBD2,.,TRBV4-2,TGTGCCAGCAGCCGACCGGGAGGTTCCTACGAGCAGTACTTC,CASSRPGGSYEQYF
TRBJ1-1,TRBD1,.,TRBV18,TGTGCCAGCTCATGGGCCGGGACAGACACTGAAGCTTTCTTT,CASSWAGTDTEAFF
TRBJ1-2,TRBD1,.,TRBV5-1,TGCGCCAGCAGCTTGATATCCCCGGACAGGAGTCGGTATGGCTACACCTTC,CASSLISPDRSRYGYTF
TRBJ1-3,.,once,TRBV5-6,TGTGCCAGCAGCTTGCTTTCCAGGGGCGCTCCTGGAAACACCATATATTTT,CASSLLSRGAPGNTIYF
TRBJ1-3,.,.,TRBV7-3,TGTGCCAGCAGCTCGGGGTCGGCTGGAAACACCATATATTTT,CASSSGSAGNTIYF
TRBJ1-6,.,.,TRBV4-2,TGTGCCAGCAGCCAAGATAAGAGGCAGCTCTCCTATAATTCACCCCTCCACTTT,CASSQDKRQLSYNSPLHF
TRBJ2-7,TRBD1,once,TRBV6-1,TGTGCCAGCAGTGAAGGTGACAGGGGGTCCCACGAGCAGTACTTC,CASSEGDRGSHEQYF
TRBJ2-5,.,.,TRBV13,TGTGCCAGCAGCTTAGGTCCTAGAGAGACCCAGTACTTC,CASSLGPRETQYF
TRBJ2-3,TRBD1,.,TRBV27,TGTGCCAGCAGAAGGACAGGGGGCCAAGATACGCAGTATTTT,CASRRTGGQDTQYF
TRBJ2-1,TRBD2,.,TRBV5-4,TGTGCCAGCAGCGTTGGACTAGCGGAATACAATGAGCAGTTCTTC,CASSVGLAEYNEQFF
TRBJ2-7,TRBD2,.,TRBV5-1,TGCGCCAGCAGCTTGGGGATAAGCGGGGGAGACGAGCAGTACTTC,CASSLGISGGDEQYF
TRBJ1-4,.,.,TRBV5-1,TGCGCCAGCAGCTTGGGCTTCAGTGCAACTAATGAAAAACTGTTTTTT,CASSLGFSATNEKLFF
TRBJ1-5,.,.,TRBV19,TGTGCCAGTAGTATAGTGGAGAATAGCAATCAGCCCCAGCATTTT,CASSIVENSNQPQHF
TRBJ1-1,TRBD1,.,TRBV28,TGTGCCAGCAGTCCGGTCGAGGGACAGCAGAACACTGAAGCTTTCTTT,CASSPVEGQQNTEAFF
TRBJ1-4,TRBD1,.,TRBV28,TGTGCCAGCAGTGACCCGGGACAGGGCCCCCGCGGTGAAAAACTGTTTTTT,CASSDPGQGPRGEKLFF
TRBJ2-5,.,.,TRBV7-3,TGTGCCAGCAGCTTGGGCCAAGGCCAAGAGACCCAGTACTTC,CASSLGQGQETQYF
TRBJ2-5,.,.,TRBV7-6,TGTGCCAGCTTCTTCCTTCAGGGAGAGACCCAGTACTTC,CASFFLQGETQYF
TRBJ2-3,TRBD1,.,TRBV5-6,TGTGCCAGCAGCGCCCGGGACAGCCTGTGGGATACGCAGTATTTT,CASSARDSLWDTQYF
TRBJ2-1,TRBD2,.,TRBV9,TGTGCCAGCAGCGCCGGACTAGCGGGGTACTCGAACAATGAGCAGTTCTTC,CASSAGLAGYSNNEQFF
TRBJ2-7,TRBD2,.,TRBV30,TGTGCCTCCACAAAGCGGGGGGGCCGAAACGAGCAGTACTTC,CASTKRGGRNEQYF
TRBJ2-1,TRBD2,.,TRBV7-9,TGTGCCAGCAGCTTTTTTGGGCGGGGGAAAGGTTCATATGAGCAGTTCTTC,CASSFFGRGKGSYEQFF
TRBJ2-1,TRBD1,once,TRBV7-2,TGTGCCAGCAGCTTAGAGACAGGGGGTGAGCAGTTCTTC,CASSLETGGEQFF
TRBJ2-7,.,.,TRBV4-1,TGCGCCAGCAGCCCCCGCGTTGGACGGGGCTCCTACGAGCAGTACTTC,CASSPRVGRGSYEQYF